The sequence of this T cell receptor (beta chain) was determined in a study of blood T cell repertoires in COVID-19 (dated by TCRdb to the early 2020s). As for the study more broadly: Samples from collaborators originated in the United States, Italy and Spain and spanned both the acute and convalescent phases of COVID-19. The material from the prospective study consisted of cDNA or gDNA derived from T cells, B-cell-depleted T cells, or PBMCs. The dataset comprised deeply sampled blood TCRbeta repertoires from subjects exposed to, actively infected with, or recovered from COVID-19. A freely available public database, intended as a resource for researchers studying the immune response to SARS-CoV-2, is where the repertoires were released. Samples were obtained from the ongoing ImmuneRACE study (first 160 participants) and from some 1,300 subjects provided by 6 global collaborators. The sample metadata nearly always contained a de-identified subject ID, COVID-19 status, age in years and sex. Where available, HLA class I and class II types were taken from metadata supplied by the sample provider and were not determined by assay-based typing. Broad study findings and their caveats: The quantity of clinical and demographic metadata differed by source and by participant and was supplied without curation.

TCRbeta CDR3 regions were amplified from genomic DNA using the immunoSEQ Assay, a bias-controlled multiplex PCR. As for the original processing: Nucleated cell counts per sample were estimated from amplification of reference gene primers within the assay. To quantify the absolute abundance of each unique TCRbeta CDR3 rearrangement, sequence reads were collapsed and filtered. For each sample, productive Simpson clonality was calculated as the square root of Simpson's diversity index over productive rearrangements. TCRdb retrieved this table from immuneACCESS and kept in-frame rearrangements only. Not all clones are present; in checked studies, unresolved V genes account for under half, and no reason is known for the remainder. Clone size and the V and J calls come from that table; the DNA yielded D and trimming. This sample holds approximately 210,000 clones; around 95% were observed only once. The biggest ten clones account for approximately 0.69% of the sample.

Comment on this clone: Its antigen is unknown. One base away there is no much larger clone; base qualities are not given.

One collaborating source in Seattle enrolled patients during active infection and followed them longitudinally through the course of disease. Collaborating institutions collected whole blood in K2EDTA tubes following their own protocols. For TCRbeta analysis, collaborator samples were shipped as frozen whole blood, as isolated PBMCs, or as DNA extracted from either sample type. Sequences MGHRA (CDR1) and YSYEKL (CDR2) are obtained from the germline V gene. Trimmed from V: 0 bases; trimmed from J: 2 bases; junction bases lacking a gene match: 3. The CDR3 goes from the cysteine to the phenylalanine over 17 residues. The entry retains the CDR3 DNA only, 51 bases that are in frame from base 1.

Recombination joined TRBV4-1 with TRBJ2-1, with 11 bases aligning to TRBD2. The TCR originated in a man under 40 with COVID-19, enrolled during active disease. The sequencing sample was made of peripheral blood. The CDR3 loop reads CASSQEGTSGPYNEQFF. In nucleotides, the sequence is TGCGCCAGCAGCCAAGAGGGGACTAGCGGTCCCTACAATGAGCAGTTCTTC.